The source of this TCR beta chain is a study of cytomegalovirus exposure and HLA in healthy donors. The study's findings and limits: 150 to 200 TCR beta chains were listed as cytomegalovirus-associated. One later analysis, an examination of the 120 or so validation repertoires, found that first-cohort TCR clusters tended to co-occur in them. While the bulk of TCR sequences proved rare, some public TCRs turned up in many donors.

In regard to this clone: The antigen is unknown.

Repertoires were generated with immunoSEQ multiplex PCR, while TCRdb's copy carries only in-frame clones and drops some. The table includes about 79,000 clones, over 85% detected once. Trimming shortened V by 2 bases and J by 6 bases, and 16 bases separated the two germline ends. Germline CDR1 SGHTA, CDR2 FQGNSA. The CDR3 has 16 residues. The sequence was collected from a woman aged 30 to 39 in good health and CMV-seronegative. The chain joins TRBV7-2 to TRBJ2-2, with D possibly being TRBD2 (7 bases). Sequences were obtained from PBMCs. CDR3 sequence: CASSLLWGGSAGELFF. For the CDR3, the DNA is TGTGCCAGCAGCTTACTGTGGGGGGGCTCGGCCGGGGAGCTGTTTTTT.